Included here is one T cell receptor beta chain sequence, with context. Its antigen is not known. The entry originates in a study of shared clonotypes between healthy human individuals. Whole-study findings and limits: The low donor count limited represented genetic and exposure-history diversity.

Genomic DNA for unsorted samples was obtained from 80 million to 100 million PBMCs. At the deep level, the assay was run. As originally analysed: Filtering differed because ImmunoSEQ produced junction-only sequences that carried no quality scores. The data were produced by immunoSEQ multiplex PCR, yet TCRdb's version contains in-frame clones alone and is incomplete. That table gives V, J and clone size, and the DNA gave D and trimming. The sample includes roughly 480,000 clones, 70% to 80% seen only once; the top ten take approximately 12%. The V end was cut by 4 bases, the J end by 5 bases, with 12 bases between. The germline V gene encodes CDR1 SGHKS and CDR2 YYEKEE (reference sequence). The CDR3 totals 13 residues.

What was sequenced was PBMCs. The rearrangement joins TRBV5-5 to TRBJ2-5; the D is unclear. The clonotype originates from a woman in her thirties or forties in good health. Some clones in this sample may be carry-over from other donors' samples. DNA of the CDR3: TGTGCCAGCAGCGCACGCCCCGAGGAGACCCAGTACTTC. It yields the protein CASSARPEETQYF.